This paragraph reports one T cell receptor beta chain. The antigen is unknown. The sample comes from a study of shared clonotypes between healthy human individuals. Regarding the study as a whole: Inspection by rarefaction showed sorted-subset sequencing to be incomplete despite large depth.

All donors were Caucasian adults living in Nashville, Tennessee. This CDR3 region has 13 residues. Germline CDR1 LNHDA, CDR2 SQIVND (reference sequence). The V end was cut by 0 bases, the J end by 9 bases, with 9 bases between. Samples underwent the assay at deep level. Libraries were prepared by immunoSEQ multiplex PCR; TCRdb keeps only in-frame clonotypes and omits some of them. The sample yields 740,000 or so clones, more than 70% seen once. The sequenced sample consisted of memory CD4+ T cells sorted from blood. Subset described: CD45RA-negative fraction. The genes are TRBV19 and TRBJ2-4; D remains ambiguous. This clonotype was sampled from a young woman in good health. This CDR3 reads CASSIEDDGIQYF. The CDR3 nucleotides read TGTGCCAGTAGTATAGAAGACGACGGCATTCAGTACTTC.